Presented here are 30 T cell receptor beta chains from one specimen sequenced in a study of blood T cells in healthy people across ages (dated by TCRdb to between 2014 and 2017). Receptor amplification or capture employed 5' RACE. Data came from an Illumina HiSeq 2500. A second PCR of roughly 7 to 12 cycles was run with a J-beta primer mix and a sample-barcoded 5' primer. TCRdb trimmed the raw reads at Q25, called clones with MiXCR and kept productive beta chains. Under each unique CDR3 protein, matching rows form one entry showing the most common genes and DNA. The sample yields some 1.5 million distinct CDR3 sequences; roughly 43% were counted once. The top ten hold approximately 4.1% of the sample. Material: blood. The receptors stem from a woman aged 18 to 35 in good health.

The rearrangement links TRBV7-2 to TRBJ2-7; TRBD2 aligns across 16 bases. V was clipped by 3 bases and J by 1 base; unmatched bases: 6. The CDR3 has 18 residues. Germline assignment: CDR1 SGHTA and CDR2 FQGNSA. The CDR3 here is CASSLRGLAGGGSYEQYF. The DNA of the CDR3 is TGTGCCAGCAGCTTGAGGGGACTAGCGGGAGGGGGGTCCTACGAGCAGTACTTC.

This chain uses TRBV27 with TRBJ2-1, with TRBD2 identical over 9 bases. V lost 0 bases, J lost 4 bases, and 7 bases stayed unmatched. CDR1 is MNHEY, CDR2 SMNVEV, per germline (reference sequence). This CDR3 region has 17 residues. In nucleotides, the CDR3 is TGTGCCAGCAGTTTATCGAATAGCGGGAGCTTGTACAATGAGCAGTTCTTC. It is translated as CASSLSNSGSLYNEQFF.

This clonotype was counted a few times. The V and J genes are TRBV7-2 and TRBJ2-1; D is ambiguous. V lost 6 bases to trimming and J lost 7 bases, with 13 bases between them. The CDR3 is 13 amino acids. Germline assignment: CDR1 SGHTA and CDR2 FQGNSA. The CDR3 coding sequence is TGTGCCAGCAGACCAACCTACCTGAATGAGCAGTTCTTC. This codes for CASRPTYLNEQFF.

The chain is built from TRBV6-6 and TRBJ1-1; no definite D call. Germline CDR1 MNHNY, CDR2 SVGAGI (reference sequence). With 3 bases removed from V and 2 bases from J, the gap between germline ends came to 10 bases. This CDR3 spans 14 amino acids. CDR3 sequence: CASSYETKNTEAFF. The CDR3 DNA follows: TGTGCCAGCAGTTATGAGACAAAAAACACTGAAGCTTTCTTT.

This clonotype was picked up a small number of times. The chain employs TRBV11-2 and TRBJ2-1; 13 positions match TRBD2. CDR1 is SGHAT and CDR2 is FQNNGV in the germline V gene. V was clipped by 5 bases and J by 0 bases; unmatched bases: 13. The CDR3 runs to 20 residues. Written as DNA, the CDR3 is TGTGCCAGCAGCAAGACTCCGGGACTAGCGGGGTTAAGCTCCTACAATGAGCAGTTCTTC. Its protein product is CASSKTPGLAGLSSYNEQFF.

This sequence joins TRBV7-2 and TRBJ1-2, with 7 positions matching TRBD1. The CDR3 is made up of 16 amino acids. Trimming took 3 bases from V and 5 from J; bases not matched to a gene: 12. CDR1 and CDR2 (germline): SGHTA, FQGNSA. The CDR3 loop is CASSLGQGDLKYGYTF. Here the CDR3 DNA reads TGTGCCAGCAGCTTGGGCCAGGGGGACTTGAAGTATGGCTACACCTTC.

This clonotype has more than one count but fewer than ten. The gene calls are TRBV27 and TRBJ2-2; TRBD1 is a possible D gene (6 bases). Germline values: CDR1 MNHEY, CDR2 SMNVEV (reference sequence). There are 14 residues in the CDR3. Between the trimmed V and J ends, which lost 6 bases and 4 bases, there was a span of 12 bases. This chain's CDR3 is CASRKQGTTGELFF. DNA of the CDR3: TGTGCCAGCAGAAAGCAGGGGACCACCGGGGAGCTGTTTTTT.

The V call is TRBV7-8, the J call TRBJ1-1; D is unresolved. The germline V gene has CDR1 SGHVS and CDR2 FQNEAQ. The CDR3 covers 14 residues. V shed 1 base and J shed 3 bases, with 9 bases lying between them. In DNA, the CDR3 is TGTGCCAGCAGCTTAGACAGCTACTACACTGAAGCTTTCTTT. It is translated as CASSLDSYYTEAFF. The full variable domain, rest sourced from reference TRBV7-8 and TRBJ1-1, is GAGVSQSPRYKVAKRGQDVALRCDPISGHVSLFWYQQALGQGPEFLTYFQNEAQLDKSGLPSDRFFAERPEGSVSTLKIQRTQQEDSAVYLCASSLDSYYTEAFFGQGTRLTVV.

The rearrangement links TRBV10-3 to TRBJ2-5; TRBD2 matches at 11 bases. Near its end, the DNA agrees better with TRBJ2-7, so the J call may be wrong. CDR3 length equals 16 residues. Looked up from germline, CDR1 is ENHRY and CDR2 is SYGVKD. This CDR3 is CAISPPPTSGSYEQYF. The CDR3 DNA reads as TGTGCCATCAGCCCCCCGCCCACTAGCGGGAGCTACGAGCAGTACTTC.

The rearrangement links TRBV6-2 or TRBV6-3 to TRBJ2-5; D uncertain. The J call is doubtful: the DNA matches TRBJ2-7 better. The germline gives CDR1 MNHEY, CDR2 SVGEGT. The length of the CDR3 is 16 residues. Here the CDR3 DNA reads TGTGCCAGCAGTTACTCGAGCTGGGCCCTAGGGCTCGAGCAGTACTTC. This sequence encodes CASSYSSWALGLEQYF.

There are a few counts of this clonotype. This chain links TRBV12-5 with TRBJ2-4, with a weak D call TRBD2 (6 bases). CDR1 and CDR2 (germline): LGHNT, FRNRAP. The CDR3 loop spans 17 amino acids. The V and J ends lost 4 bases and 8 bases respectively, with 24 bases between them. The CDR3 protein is CASGSKTSSLVGYIQYF. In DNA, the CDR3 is TGTGCTAGTGGTTCAAAGACTAGTTCCCTCGTAGGATACATTCAGTACTTC.

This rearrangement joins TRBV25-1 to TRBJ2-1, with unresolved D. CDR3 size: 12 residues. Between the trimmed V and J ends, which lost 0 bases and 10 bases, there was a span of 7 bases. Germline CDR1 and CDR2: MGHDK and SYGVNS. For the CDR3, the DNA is TGTGCCAGCAGTGAATATAAGAGGGAGCAGTTCTTC. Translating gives CASSEYKREQFF.

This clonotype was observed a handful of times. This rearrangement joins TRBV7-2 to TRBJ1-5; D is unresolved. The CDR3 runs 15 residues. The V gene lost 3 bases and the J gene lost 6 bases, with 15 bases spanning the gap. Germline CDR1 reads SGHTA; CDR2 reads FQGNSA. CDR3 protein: CASSLGAGSGQPQHF. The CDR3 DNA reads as TGTGCCAGCAGCTTGGGAGCAGGCTCGGGTCAGCCCCAGCATTTT.

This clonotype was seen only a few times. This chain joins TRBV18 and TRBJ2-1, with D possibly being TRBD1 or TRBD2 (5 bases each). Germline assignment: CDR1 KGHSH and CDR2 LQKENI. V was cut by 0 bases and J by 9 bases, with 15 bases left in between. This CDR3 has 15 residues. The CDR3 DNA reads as TGTGCCAGCTCACCACCGCAATTCAGGGAGCGTGAGCAGTTCTTC. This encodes CASSPPQFREREQFF.

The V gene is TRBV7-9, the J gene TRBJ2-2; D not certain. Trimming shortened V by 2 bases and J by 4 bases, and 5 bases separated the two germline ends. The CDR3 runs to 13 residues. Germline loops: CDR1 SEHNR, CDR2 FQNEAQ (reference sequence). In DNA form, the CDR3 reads TGTGCCAGCAGCTTACTGACCACCGGGGAGCTGTTTTTT. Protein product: CASSLLTTGELFF.

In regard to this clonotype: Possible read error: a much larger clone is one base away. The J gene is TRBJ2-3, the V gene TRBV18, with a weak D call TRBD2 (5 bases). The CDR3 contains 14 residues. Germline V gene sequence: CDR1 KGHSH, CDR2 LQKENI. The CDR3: CASSPPTTTDTQDF. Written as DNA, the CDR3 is TGTGCCAGCTCACCACCGACTACCACAGATACGCAGGATTTT.

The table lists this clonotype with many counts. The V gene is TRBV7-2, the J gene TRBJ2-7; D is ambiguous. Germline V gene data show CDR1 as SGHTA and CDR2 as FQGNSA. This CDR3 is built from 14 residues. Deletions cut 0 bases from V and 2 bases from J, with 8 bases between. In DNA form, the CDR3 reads TGTGCCAGCAGCTTAGCGTTGGCAACCTACGAGCAGTACTTC. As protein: CASSLALATYEQYF.

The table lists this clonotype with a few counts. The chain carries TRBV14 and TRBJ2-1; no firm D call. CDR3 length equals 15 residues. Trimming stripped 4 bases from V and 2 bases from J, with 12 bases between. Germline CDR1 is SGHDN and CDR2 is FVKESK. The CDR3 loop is CASSPDALPYNEQFF. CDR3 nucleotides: TGTGCCAGCAGCCCAGACGCGTTGCCCTACAATGAGCAGTTCTTC.

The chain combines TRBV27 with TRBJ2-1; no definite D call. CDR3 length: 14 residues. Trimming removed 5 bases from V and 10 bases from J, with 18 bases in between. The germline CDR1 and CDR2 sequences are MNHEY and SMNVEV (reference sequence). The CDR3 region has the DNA TGTGCCAGCAGTAGCTATGCGGCCTACTACGAGCAGTTCTTC. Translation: CASSSYAAYYEQFF.

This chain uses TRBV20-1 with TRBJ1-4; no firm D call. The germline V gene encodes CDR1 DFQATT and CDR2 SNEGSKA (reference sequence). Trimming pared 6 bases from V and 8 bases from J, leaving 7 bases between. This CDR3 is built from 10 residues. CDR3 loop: CSASREKLFF. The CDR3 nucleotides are TGCAGTGCAAGCCGGGAAAAACTGTTTTTT.

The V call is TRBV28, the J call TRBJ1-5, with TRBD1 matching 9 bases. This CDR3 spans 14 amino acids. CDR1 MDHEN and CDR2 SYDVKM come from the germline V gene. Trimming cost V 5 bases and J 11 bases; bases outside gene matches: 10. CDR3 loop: CASSPGQGPVTQHF. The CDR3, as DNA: TGTGCCAGCAGTCCCGGACAGGGGCCCGTCACCCAGCATTTT.

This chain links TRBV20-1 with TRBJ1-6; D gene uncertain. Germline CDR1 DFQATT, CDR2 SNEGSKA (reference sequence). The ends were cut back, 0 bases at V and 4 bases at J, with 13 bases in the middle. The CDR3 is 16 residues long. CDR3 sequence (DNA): TGCAGTGCTAGAGATAAAAGCAGCTCTTATAATTCACCCCTCCACTTT. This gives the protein CSARDKSSSYNSPLHF.

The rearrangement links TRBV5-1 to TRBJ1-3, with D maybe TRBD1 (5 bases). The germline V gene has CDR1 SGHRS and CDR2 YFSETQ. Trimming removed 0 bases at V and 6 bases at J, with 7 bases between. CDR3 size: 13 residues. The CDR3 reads CASSLGDVNTIYF. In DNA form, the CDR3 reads TGCGCCAGCAGCTTGGGGGACGTAAACACCATATATTTT.

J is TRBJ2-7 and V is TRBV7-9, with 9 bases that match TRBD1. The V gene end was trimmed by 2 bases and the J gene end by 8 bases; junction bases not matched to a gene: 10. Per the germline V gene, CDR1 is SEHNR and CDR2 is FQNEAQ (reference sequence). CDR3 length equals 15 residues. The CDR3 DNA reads TGTGCCAGCAGCTTACCCGAGAGACAGGGGGTGCAGCAGTACTTC. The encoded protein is CASSLPERQGVQQYF.

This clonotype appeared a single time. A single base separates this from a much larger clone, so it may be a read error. CDR3 in DNA: TGCAGCGTAGTACGACAGGGGAGGGCCGACGAGCAGTACTTC. Protein sequence: CSVVRQGRADEQYF. The genes are TRBV29-1 and TRBJ2-4; D possibly corresponds to TRBD1 (8 bases). The J call is uncertain, as TRBJ2-7 better fits the DNA end. Germline CDR1 is SQVTM and CDR2 is ANQGSEA. The CDR3 length is 14 residues.

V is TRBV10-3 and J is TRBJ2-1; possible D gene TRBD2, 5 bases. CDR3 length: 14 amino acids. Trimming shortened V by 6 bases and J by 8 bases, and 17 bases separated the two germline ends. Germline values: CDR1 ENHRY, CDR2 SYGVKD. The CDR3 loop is CAISPNGEFHEQFF. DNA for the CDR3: TGTGCCATCAGCCCCAACGGGGAGTTCCATGAGCAGTTCTTC.

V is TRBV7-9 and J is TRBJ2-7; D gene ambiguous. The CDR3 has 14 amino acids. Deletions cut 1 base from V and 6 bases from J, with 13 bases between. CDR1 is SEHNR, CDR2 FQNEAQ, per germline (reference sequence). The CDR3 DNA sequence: TGTGCCAGCAGCTTAGGGGTGAGGTGGAGCGAGCAGTACTTC. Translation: CASSLGVRWSEQYF.

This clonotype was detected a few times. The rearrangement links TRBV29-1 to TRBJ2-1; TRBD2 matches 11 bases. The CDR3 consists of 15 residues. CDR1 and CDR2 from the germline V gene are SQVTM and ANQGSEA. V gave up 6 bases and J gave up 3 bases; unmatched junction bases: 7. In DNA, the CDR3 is TGCAGCGTCGACCTGGGACTAGCGGACTACAATGAGCAGTTCTTC. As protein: CSVDLGLADYNEQFF.

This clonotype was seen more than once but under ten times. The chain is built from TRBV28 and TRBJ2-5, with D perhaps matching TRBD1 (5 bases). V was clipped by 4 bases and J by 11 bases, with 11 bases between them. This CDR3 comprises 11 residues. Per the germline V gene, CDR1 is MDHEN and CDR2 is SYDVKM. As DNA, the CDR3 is TGTGCCAGCAGTTCACAGGTTCAGCAGTACTTC. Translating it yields CASSSQVQQYF.

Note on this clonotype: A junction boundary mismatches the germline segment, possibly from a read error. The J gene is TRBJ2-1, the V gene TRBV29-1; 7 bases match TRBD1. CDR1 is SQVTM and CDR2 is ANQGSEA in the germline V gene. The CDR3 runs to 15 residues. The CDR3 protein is CSVEAGTAYYNEQFF. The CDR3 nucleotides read TGCAGCGTCGAAGCCGGGACAGCGTACTACAATGAGCAGTTCTTC.